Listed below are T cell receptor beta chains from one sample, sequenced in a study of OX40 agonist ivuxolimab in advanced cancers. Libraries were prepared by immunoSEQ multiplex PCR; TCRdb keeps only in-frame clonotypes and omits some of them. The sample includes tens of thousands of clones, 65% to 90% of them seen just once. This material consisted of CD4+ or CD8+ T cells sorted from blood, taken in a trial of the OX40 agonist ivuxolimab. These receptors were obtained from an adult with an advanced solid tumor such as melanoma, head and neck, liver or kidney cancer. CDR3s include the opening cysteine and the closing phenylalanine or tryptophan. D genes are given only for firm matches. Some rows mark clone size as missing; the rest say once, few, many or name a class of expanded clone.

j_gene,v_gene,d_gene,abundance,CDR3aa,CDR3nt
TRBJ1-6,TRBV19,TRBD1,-,CASGTGYPNSPLHF,TGTGCCAGCGGGACAGGGTACCCTAATTCACCCCTCCACTTT
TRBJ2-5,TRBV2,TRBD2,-,CASSYLWGGGLETQYF,TGTGCCAGCAGTTACCTATGGGGCGGGGGGTTAGAGACCCAGTACTTC
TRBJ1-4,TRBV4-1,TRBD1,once,CASSLRDRGFGKLFF,TGCGCCAGCAGCCTCCGGGACAGGGGTTTTGGAAAACTGTTTTTT
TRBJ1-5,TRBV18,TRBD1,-,CASSPTQGARQPQHF,TGTGCCAGCTCACCTACACAGGGGGCACGGCAGCCCCAGCATTTT
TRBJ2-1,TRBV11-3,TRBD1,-,CASSLDGTEYNEQFF,TGTGCCAGCAGCTTAGATGGGACAGAGTACAATGAGCAGTTCTTC
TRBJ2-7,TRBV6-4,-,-,CARTPPDLYEQYF,TGTGCCAGGACACCGCCGGACTTATACGAGCAGTACTTC
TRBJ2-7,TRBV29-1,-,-,CSVTGLSYEQYF,TGCAGCGTCACGGGCCTCTCCTACGAGCAGTACTTC
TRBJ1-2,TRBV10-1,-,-,CASSESGYGYTF,TGCGCCAGCAGTGAGTCCGGCTATGGCTACACCTTC
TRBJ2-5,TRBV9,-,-,CASSVGGRDQETQYF,TGTGCCAGCAGCGTAGGCGGCCGGGACCAAGAGACCCAGTACTTC
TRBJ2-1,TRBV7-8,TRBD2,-,CASSKLAGGTYNEQFF,TGTGCCAGCAGCAAGCTAGCGGGGGGGACCTACAATGAGCAGTTCTTC
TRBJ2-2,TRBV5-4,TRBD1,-,CASSPGQSTGELFF,TGTGCCAGCAGCCCGGGACAGAGCACCGGGGAGCTGTTTTTT
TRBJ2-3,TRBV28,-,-,CASSYREPSTDTQYF,TGTGCCAGCAGTTACAGGGAACCAAGCACAGATACGCAGTATTTT
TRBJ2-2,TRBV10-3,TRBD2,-,CAISEGTSGAPAGELFF,TGTGCCATCAGTGAAGGGACTAGCGGAGCCCCCGCCGGGGAGCTGTTTTTT
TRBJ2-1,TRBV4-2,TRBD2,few,CASSHRSAGGLYNEQFF,TGTGCCAGCAGCCATCGATCAGCGGGAGGATTGTACAATGAGCAGTTCTTC
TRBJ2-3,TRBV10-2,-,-,CASRGGADTQYF,TGCGCCAGCAGAGGGGGGGCAGATACGCAGTATTTT
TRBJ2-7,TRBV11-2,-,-,CASSFTEGSSYEQYF,TGTGCCAGCAGCTTTACTGAGGGTAGCTCCTACGAGCAGTACTTC
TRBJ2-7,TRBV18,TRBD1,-,CASSPRTGNVAHEQYF,TGTGCCAGCTCACCACGGACAGGGAATGTAGCGCACGAGCAGTACTTC
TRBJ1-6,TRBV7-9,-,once,CASSQEAPSYNSPLHF,TGTGCCAGCAGCCAAGAGGCTCCGTCCTATAATTCACCCCTCCACTTT
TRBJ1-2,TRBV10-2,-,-,CASSSGWHIYGYTF,TGCGCCAGCAGCTCTGGGTGGCATATCTATGGCTACACCTTC
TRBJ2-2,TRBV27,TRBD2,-,CATNSGRVDTGELFF,TGTGCCACTAATAGCGGGAGGGTGGACACCGGGGAGCTGTTTTTT
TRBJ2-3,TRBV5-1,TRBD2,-,CASSEDRAGGTDTQYF,TGCGCCAGCAGCGAGGATAGGGCGGGGGGCACAGATACGCAGTATTTT
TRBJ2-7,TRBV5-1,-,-,CASSSIPSQGTYEQYF,TGCGCCAGCAGCTCGATACCCTCACAGGGCACGTACGAGCAGTACTTC
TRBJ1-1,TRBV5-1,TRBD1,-,CASRLGQGNTEAFF,TGCGCCAGCAGGCTGGGACAGGGGAACACTGAAGCTTTCTTT
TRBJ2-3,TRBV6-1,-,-,CASKRGQGTDTQYF,TGTGCCAGCAAGCGTGGTCAGGGCACAGATACGCAGTATTTT
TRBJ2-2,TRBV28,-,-,CASSLGGNTGELFF,TGTGCCAGCAGTTTAGGGGGGAACACCGGGGAGCTGTTTTTT
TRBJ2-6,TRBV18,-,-,CASSPPGANVLTF,TGTGCCAGCTCACCCCCTGGGGCCAACGTCCTGACTTTC
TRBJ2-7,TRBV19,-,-,CASQQEDSVTYEQYF,TGTGCCAGTCAACAGGAGGACAGTGTGACCTACGAGCAGTACTTC
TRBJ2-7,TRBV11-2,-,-,CASSNGASYEQYF,TGTGCCAGCAGTAATGGTGCCTCCTACGAGCAGTACTTC
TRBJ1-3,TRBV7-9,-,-,CASSRAGNTIYF,TGTGCCAGCAGCCGGGCAGGCAACACCATATATTTT
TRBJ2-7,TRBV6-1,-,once,CASSYSGEQYF,TGTGCCAGCAGTTACAGTGGCGAGCAGTACTTC
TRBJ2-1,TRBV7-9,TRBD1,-,CASSDGTGVYNEQFF,TGTGCCAGCAGCGACGGGACAGGAGTTTACAATGAGCAGTTCTTC
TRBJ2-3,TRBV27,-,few,CATSLFTGTRPSTDTQYF,TGTGCCACCAGCCTCTTTACCGGGACGAGACCTAGCACAGATACGCAGTATTTT
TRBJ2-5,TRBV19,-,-,CASSIGGEWGETQYF,TGTGCCAGTAGTATAGGCGGGGAATGGGGAGAGACCCAGTACTTC
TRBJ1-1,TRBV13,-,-,CASAIMGRMNTEAFF,TGTGCCAGCGCCATAATGGGGCGGATGAACACTGAAGCTTTCTTT
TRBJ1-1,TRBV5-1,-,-,CASRQYATTEAFF,TGCGCCAGCAGGCAGTACGCTACCACTGAAGCTTTCTTT
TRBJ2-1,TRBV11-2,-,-,CASSLASYNEQFF,TGTGCCAGCAGCTTAGCTAGCTACAATGAGCAGTTCTTC